A selection of T cell receptor beta chains follows, all from one sample in a study of OX40 agonist ivuxolimab in advanced cancers. TCRdb's copy holds only in-frame clones and misses some; the assay was immunoSEQ multiplex PCR. The sample has around 76,000 clones; 75% to 90% are singletons. The sample in question was CD4+ or CD8+ T cells sorted from blood, obtained in a trial of the OX40 agonist ivuxolimab. The origin of the receptors is an adult with an advanced solid tumor such as melanoma, head and neck, liver or kidney cancer. The CDR3 runs from the conserved cysteine through the conserved F or W. Each record gives: clone size, D gene, J gene, V gene, CDR3 length, CDR3 DNA, CDR3 protein. A D gene is named only where the DNA matches it firmly. Expanded clones are given a class, and other clones once, few, many or no size at all.

>-|TRBD2|TRBJ2-3|TRBV10-3|15
TGTGCCATCAGTGGGGGACTAGCGGGAGGGGATACGCAGTATTTT
CAISGGLAGGDTQYF
>-|-|TRBJ1-1|TRBV4-1|11
TGCGCCAGCAGCCAGAACACTGAAGCTTTCTTT
CASSQNTEAFF
>-|TRBD1|TRBJ1-5|TRBV6-5|15
TGTGCCAGCTCGGAGGTACAGGGGGAAAATCAGCCCCAGCATTTT
CASSEVQGENQPQHF
>-|-|TRBJ2-3|TRBV13|17
TGTGCCAGCACCACCTTTAGGGGGGGACGGGCAACAGATACGCAGTATTTT
CASTTFRGGRATDTQYF
>once|-|TRBJ1-5|TRBV30|15
TGTGCCTGGAGTGATGGATTGCAGGGTAAACAGCCCCAGCATTTT
CAWSDGLQGKQPQHF
>-|-|TRBJ2-7|TRBV21-1|16
TGTGCCAGCAGCAAAGTATCCCCCGTTCCCATCCACGAGCAGTACTTC
CASSKVSPVPIHEQYF
>medium-sized|-|TRBJ1-4|TRBV27|14
TGTGCCAGCAGTTCCCTCAGTGTCCGGGAAAAACTGTTTTTT
CASSSLSVREKLFF
>-|-|TRBJ2-7|TRBV5-1|13
TGCGCCAGCGGAGCCGGGCCCCAAGGCGAGCAGTACTTC
CASGAGPQGEQYF
>-|-|TRBJ2-7|TRBV29-1|14
TGCAGCGTTGTAGACTCAGGGGCTCTGTACGAGCAGTACTTC
CSVVDSGALYEQYF
>-|-|TRBJ2-5|TRBV19|17
TGTGCCAGTAGTTCAGGTCGTGTAAGGGGCTACCAAGAGACCCAGTACTTC
CASSSGRVRGYQETQYF
>once|-|TRBJ1-2|TRBV4-1|12
TGCGCCAGCAGCCAAATCGGGGATGGCTACACCTTC
CASSQIGDGYTF
>-|TRBD1|TRBJ1-1|TRBV6-4|14
TGTGCCAGCACCTCCGACAGGGAGAACACTGAAGCTTTCTTT
CASTSDRENTEAFF
>-|TRBD2|TRBJ2-7|TRBV15|17
TGTGCCACCAGCAGAGGACCCCCGCTAGCGGCCTCCTACGAGCAGTACTTC
CATSRGPPLAASYEQYF
>-|-|TRBJ2-3|TRBV27|14
TGTGCCAGCAGTTTATGGGGAAGCACAGATACGCAGTATTTT
CASSLWGSTDTQYF
>once|TRBD1|TRBJ1-6|TRBV30|17
TGTGCCTGGAGTCCCCGACAGGGGGTTCTACGTAATTCACCCCTCCACTTT
CAWSPRQGVLRNSPLHF
>-|TRBD1|TRBJ2-1|TRBV29-1|14
TGCAGCGTTGATGGACAGGGGGTTTGGGATGAGCAGTTCTTC
CSVDGQGVWDEQFF
>-|-|TRBJ1-1|TRBV15|15
TGTGCCACCAGCAGAGATCGATGGGGGAACACTGAAGCTTTCTTT
CATSRDRWGNTEAFF
>-|-|TRBJ2-3|TRBV7-3|13
TGTGCCAGCAGCCTCAGGCGAGACGATACGCAGTATTTT
CASSLRRDDTQYF
>-|-|TRBJ2-7|TRBV6-1|12
TGTGCCAGCAGTGAGTCGGTCTACGAGCAGTACTTC
CASSESVYEQYF
>-|TRBD1|TRBJ2-7|TRBV30|13
TGTGCCTGGAGTGTGACAGGGGGCGCGGAGCAGTACTTC
CAWSVTGGAEQYF
>-|-|TRBJ2-5|TRBV5-1|15
TGCGCCAGCAGCTTGGGGGGGCGGCAGGGCGAGACCCAGTACTTC
CASSLGGRQGETQYF
>-|TRBD1|TRBJ2-7|TRBV12-5|15
TGTGCTAGTGGTTCCTCCCTCGGGACAGGGGACGAGCAGTACTTC
CASGSSLGTGDEQYF
>-|-|TRBJ2-1|TRBV2|20
TGTGCCAGCAGTGAACGGGTGCGGCAGGGGCGTACTTCGGGGTACAATGAGCAGTTCTTC
CASSERVRQGRTSGYNEQFF
>-|TRBD1|TRBJ2-1|TRBV5-4|14
TGTGCCAGCAGCTTGATCCTCCAGGGGGATGAGCAGTTCTTC
CASSLILQGDEQFF
>-|-|TRBJ2-1|TRBV7-2|13
TGTGCCAGCAGCTTAAGCTCCTACAATGAGCAGTTCTTC
CASSLSSYNEQFF
>-|-|TRBJ2-1|TRBV27|12
TGTGCCAGCAGTTTCCGGCAAGGTGAGCAGTTCTTC
CASSFRQGEQFF
>medium-sized|TRBD2|TRBJ2-1|TRBV5-4|16
TGTGCCAGCAGCTCCCGACTAGCGGGAGTAGGGAATGAGCAGTTCTTC
CASSSRLAGVGNEQFF
>-|TRBD2|TRBJ2-5|TRBV7-2|18
TGTGCCAGCAGCCTGGGACTAGCGGGGCATAAGTGGGGTGAGACCCAGTACTTC
CASSLGLAGHKWGETQYF
>-|-|TRBJ2-7|TRBV7-9|15
TGTGCCAGCAGCCCGACTATGGCTCTGAGGGGCGAGCAGTACTTC
CASSPTMALRGEQYF
>-|TRBD2|TRBJ2-5|TRBV5-1|17
TGCGCCAGCAGCCCGAGACGTAGCGGGGTATACCAAGAGACCCAGTACTTC
CASSPRRSGVYQETQYF
>-|-|TRBJ2-2|TRBV5-1|13
TGCGCCAGCAGCACAAGTTTCACCGGGGAGCTGTTTTTT
CASSTSFTGELFF
>few|-|TRBJ1-2|TRBV5-6|15
TGTGCCAGCAGCTCGCTCGGGGTTGGTTATTCGGGCTACACCTTC
CASSSLGVGYSGYTF
>-|-|TRBJ2-2|TRBV18|14
TGTGCCAGCTCACCACAGGGTTACCCCGGGGAGCTGTTTTTT
CASSPQGYPGELFF
>once|-|TRBJ1-1|TRBV2|14
TGTGCCAGCAGAGCGGGACGGATGAACACTGAAGCTTTCTTT
CASRAGRMNTEAFF
>-|-|TRBJ2-5|TRBV7-9|14
TGTGCCAGCAGTTACACAGGGCTGCGAGAGACCCAGTACTTC
CASSYTGLRETQYF
>-|TRBD2|TRBJ2-7|TRBV11-2|16
TGTGCCAGCAGCTTAGATGGGCTAGCGGGGAACTACGAGCAGTACTTC
CASSLDGLAGNYEQYF
>-|-|TRBJ2-1|TRBV18|16
TGTGCCAGCTCACCACTCCAGGGTCTGGGGTGGAATGAGCAGTTCTTC
CASSPLQGLGWNEQFF
>-|TRBD1|TRBJ1-3|TRBV18|16
TGTGCCAGCTCACCACCCTGGGACAGCTCTGGAAACACCATATATTTT
CASSPPWDSSGNTIYF
>-|-|TRBJ2-5|TRBV5-8|12
TGTGCCAGCAGCTTCTTAGCTACGGCCCAGTACTTC
CASSFLATAQYF
>-|-|TRBJ2-3|TRBV9|12
TGTGCCAGCAGCGTAGGCACAGATACGCAGTATTTT
CASSVGTDTQYF
>-|-|TRBJ1-5|TRBV27|13
TGTGCCAGCAGTTTATGGAGGGGTCAGCCCCAGCATTTT
CASSLWRGQPQHF
>few|-|TRBJ2-4|TRBV27|17
TGTGCCAGCAGTTCTCGGGCCGCCGGGCGAGCCAAAAACATTCAGTACTTC
CASSSRAAGRAKNIQYF
>-|TRBD2|TRBJ2-3|TRBV5-6|15
TGTGCCAGCAGCTCTCCGGGACTAGTCACAGATACGCAGTATTTT
CASSSPGLVTDTQYF
>-|TRBD1|TRBJ1-2|TRBV19|14
TGTGCCAGTAGAATTCCGAGCAGGGGGCTAGGCTACACCTTC
CASRIPSRGLGYTF
>-|-|TRBJ1-1|TRBV6-1|13
TGTGCCAGCTCTGGGGGCCCGAACACTGAAGCTTTCTTT
CASSGGPNTEAFF
>-|-|TRBJ1-4|TRBV5-8|16
TGTGCCAGCAGCTCCCCCACTGGGTCATTGGCGGAAAAACTGTTTTTT
CASSSPTGSLAEKLFF
>-|TRBD1|TRBJ1-5|TRBV6-4|14
TGTGCCAGCAGTGAACAGGGGGCTCGTCAGCCCCAGCATTTT
CASSEQGARQPQHF
>few|-|TRBJ1-1|TRBV30|12
TGTGCCTGGAGTGCGTTAACCCTTGAAGCTTTCTTT
CAWSALTLEAFF